The 30 T cell receptor beta chains in this list originate from one sample, sequenced in a study of blood T cell repertoires in COVID-19. The data were produced by immunoSEQ multiplex PCR, yet TCRdb's version contains in-frame clones alone and is incomplete. The table includes approximately 240,000 clones, over 90% detected once. The source material was peripheral blood. All receptors come from a man aged 30 to 45 with COVID-19, enrolled during active disease.

V and J are TRBV6-1 and TRBJ2-7; possible D gene TRBD2, 5 bases. CDR1 is MNHNS, CDR2 SASEGT, per germline. V lost 4 bases and J 2 bases, leaving 18 bases between the germline ends. This CDR3 has 16 amino acids. The CDR3 region has the DNA TGTGCCAGCAGTGCCCAGGATCTCGCCGGGGCCTACGAGCAGTACTTC. Translating it yields CASSAQDLAGAYEQYF.

This chain links TRBV4-2 with TRBJ1-5; D uncertain. The CDR3 is 16 residues long. Germline CDR1 LGHNA, CDR2 YNFKEQ. V was trimmed by 0 bases and J by 0 bases, leaving 9 bases between them. The CDR3 reads CASSQEVEISNQPQHF. The CDR3 bases are TGTGCCAGCAGCCAAGAAGTAGAGATTAGCAATCAGCCCCAGCATTTT.

The chain combines TRBV9 with TRBJ1-2, with D unclear. CDR3 length equals 14 residues. Trimming took off 6 bases at V and 5 bases at J, with 17 bases between the two ends. Germline loops: CDR1 SGDLS, CDR2 YYNGEE. CDR3 protein: CASTPHTETYGYTF. The CDR3 DNA reads as TGTGCCAGCACCCCCCACACAGAGACATATGGCTACACCTTC.

The V call is TRBV20-1, the J call TRBJ2-2; a possible D gene is TRBD1 (5 bases). CDR1 and CDR2 (germline): DFQATT, SNEGSKA (reference sequence). The CDR3 consists of 19 residues. V dropped 3 bases and J dropped 3 bases, with 26 bases sitting between them. The CDR3 DNA sequence: TGCAGTGCTAGTCACCAGGGCCAGGTTACTGCAATGGACACCGGGGAGCTGTTTTTT. The encoded protein is CSASHQGQVTAMDTGELFF.

V is TRBV9 and J is TRBJ2-3; D might be TRBD2 (6 bases). Per germline, CDR1 SGDLS and CDR2 YYNGEE. Trimming pared 4 bases from V and 6 bases from J, leaving 24 bases between. The CDR3 length is 17 residues. CDR3 in DNA: TGTGCCAGCAGCCCGAGGAGGTTCCTAGCGCAGGCTGATACGCAGTATTTT. It specifies CASSPRRFLAQADTQYF. Using reference TRBV9 and TRBJ2-3 for the parts outside the CDR3, the full variable domain is DSGVTQTPKHLITATGQRVTLRCSPRSGDLSVYWYQQSLDQGLQFLIQYYNGEERAKGNILERFSAQQFPDLHSELNLSSLELGDSALYFCASSPRRFLAQADTQYFGPGTRLTVL.

This sequence joins TRBV3-1 (or the pseudogene TRBV3-2) and TRBJ2-1; 10 bases agree with TRBD2. The germline V gene has CDR1 LGHDT and CDR2 YNNKEL (reference sequence). After removal of 3 bases from V and 5 bases from J, the junction contained 7 bases not matched to a gene. The CDR3 runs 16 residues. The CDR3 reads CASSQRTSGKNNEQFF. For the CDR3, the DNA is TGTGCCAGCAGCCAGCGCACTAGCGGGAAGAACAATGAGCAGTTCTTC.

This clone is a singleton in its sample. J is TRBJ1-5 and V is TRBV12-5; 10 nucleotides line up with TRBD1. CDR1 is LGHNT and CDR2 is FRNRAP in the germline V gene. J was trimmed by 7 bases and V by 0 bases; bases with no gene match: 9. CDR3 size: 17 residues. The DNA of the CDR3 is TGTGCTAGTGGTTTGGTACGGGGACAGGGGTCGGGACAGCCCCAGCATTTT. Its protein is CASGLVRGQGSGQPQHF.

This clone appeared a single time. This sequence joins TRBV6-5 and TRBJ1-3, with D possibly TRBD1 on 5 matching bases. Per germline, CDR1 MNHEY and CDR2 SVGAGI. The CDR3 covers 15 residues. V lost 5 bases to trimming and J lost 0 bases, with 11 bases between them. The CDR3 nucleotides are TGTGCCAGCAGTCGGGGGACTGACTCTGGAAACACCATATATTTT. Translating gives CASSRGTDSGNTIYF.

This clone was picked up a small number of times. This chain uses TRBV4-2 with TRBJ2-7, with 12 bases that match TRBD2. The trim removed 2 bases at V and 3 bases at J, leaving 5 bases unmatched. The CDR3 length is 16 residues. Germline CDR1 is LGHNA and CDR2 is YNFKEQ. The CDR3 here is CASSQRLAGDDYEQYF. In DNA, the CDR3 is TGTGCCAGCAGCCAACGACTAGCGGGGGACGACTACGAGCAGTACTTC.

The chain carries TRBV2 and TRBJ2-2; TRBD2 might be the D (6 bases). CDR3 length equals 16 residues. Trimming cost V 4 bases and J 7 bases, with 19 bases left between them. Germline loops: CDR1 SNHLY, CDR2 FYNNEI. This CDR3 is CASSGLAGKYSGELFF. The CDR3 DNA follows: TGTGCCAGCAGTGGCTTGGCGGGGAAGTATAGCGGGGAGCTGTTTTTT.

This clone occurred once. Other nucleotide sequences in the sample specify the same CDR3. This rearrangement joins TRBV5-1 to TRBJ1-5, with 9 bases aligning to TRBD1. The CDR3 extends over 15 amino acids. The junction had 4 bases not matched to a gene; V was cut back by 4 bases and J by 2 bases. Germline assignment: CDR1 SGHRS and CDR2 YFSETQ. CDR3 coding DNA: TGCGCCAGCAGCCTGACAGGGGGAGGCAATCAGCCCCAGCATTTT. Its protein is CASSLTGGGNQPQHF.

This clone was detected once. The rearrangement uses TRBV23-1 and TRBJ1-5; D is uncertain. TRBV23-1 is given ORF status, its function remaining uncertain. V shed 3 bases and J shed 4 bases, with 19 bases lying between them. The CDR3 is 17 residues long. CDR3 sequence reads: CASSHLNGGICNQPQHF. The CDR3 nucleotides read TGCGCCAGCAGTCACCTGAATGGCGGGATTTGTAATCAGCCCCAGCATTTT.

Here the CDR3 reads CASSLWGEGANYGYTF. The DNA of the CDR3 is TGTGCCAGCAGTTTATGGGGAGAGGGAGCTAACTATGGCTACACCTTC. The chain has TRBV28 and TRBJ1-2; D is ambiguous. Trimming took 0 bases from V and 0 from J, leaving 11 bases between them. Germline CDR1 and CDR2: MDHEN and SYDVKM. The CDR3 contains 16 residues.

The chain carries TRBV3-1 (or the pseudogene TRBV3-2) and TRBJ1-3, with D maybe TRBD1 (6 bases). Trimming took 3 bases from V and 0 from J, leaving 12 bases between them. The CDR3 length is 16 residues. Germline lookup yields CDR1 LGHDT and CDR2 YNNKEL (reference sequence). The CDR3 protein is CASSQQGTLSGNTIYF. The CDR3 DNA reads TGTGCCAGCAGCCAGCAGGGGACCCTCTCTGGAAACACCATATATTTT.

V is TRBV10-1 and J is TRBJ1-1; a weak D match, TRBD1 (6 bases). Germline lookup yields CDR1 WNHNN and CDR2 SYGVQD (reference sequence). V gave up 8 bases and J gave up 5 bases, with 15 bases separating them. The CDR3 extends over 13 amino acids. CDR3 region: CASAQGRGTEAFF. CDR3 nucleotides: TGCGCCAGCGCACAGGGAAGGGGGACTGAAGCTTTCTTT.

The rearrangement joins TRBV5-4 to TRBJ2-5, with 12 nucleotides matching TRBD2. This CDR3 region has 17 residues. Trimming cost V 2 bases and J 2 bases; bases outside gene matches: 7. The V gene's germline CDR1 is SGHNT and CDR2 YYREEE (reference sequence). This chain's CDR3 is CASSFLAGGPQQETQYF. CDR3 DNA: TGTGCCAGCAGCTTCCTAGCGGGGGGGCCTCAGCAAGAGACCCAGTACTTC.

A few counts support this clone. The CDR3 loop reads CASSSPGRADEAFF. The CDR3 nucleotides are TGTGCCAGCAGCTCGCCGGGAAGGGCGGATGAAGCTTTCTTT. This chain connects TRBV5-5 to TRBJ1-1; no clear D. CDR3 size: 14 residues. V was shortened by 3 bases and J by 7 bases, with 16 bases between the two germline ends. Germline-derived CDR1 and CDR2 are SGHKS and YYEKEE (reference sequence).

The V and J genes are TRBV6-5 and TRBJ2-1; 11 bases are a match to TRBD2. V trimming: 0 bases; J trimming: 5 bases; junction bases outside the gene matches: 0. This CDR3 comprises 15 residues. Germline V gives CDR1 MNHEY, CDR2 SVGAGI. CDR3 amino acids: CASSYSSGGDNEQFF. CDR3 in DNA: TGTGCCAGCAGTTACTCTAGCGGGGGGGACAATGAGCAGTTCTTC.

This sequence joins TRBV18 and TRBJ1-2; D not resolved. CDR1 is KGHSH, CDR2 LQKENI, per germline. The V gene lost 2 bases and the J gene lost 0 bases, with 16 bases spanning the gap. The CDR3 covers 17 residues. For the CDR3, the DNA is TGTGCCAGCTCACCAGCGGCGTCGGCCCTTACTAACTATGGCTACACCTTC. This sequence encodes CASSPAASALTNYGYTF.

The chain links TRBV5-1 to TRBJ1-2; TRBD1 is a possible D gene (5 bases). This CDR3 contains 15 residues. V lost 2 bases and J lost 0, with 11 bases in between. Germline loops: CDR1 SGHRS, CDR2 YFSETQ. The CDR3 nucleotides read TGCGCCAGCAGCTTCGGGGGTCCCTCTAACTATGGCTACACCTTC. Translating it yields CASSFGGPSNYGYTF.

The rearrangement joins TRBV21-1 to TRBJ1-1; the table's D call, TRBD1, has no DNA check behind it. TRBV21-1 is reported as a pseudogene. The length of the CDR3 is 14 residues. The CDR3 region has the DNA TGTGCCAGGACAGGGACGCAGGTGAACACTGAAGCTTTCTTT. Its translation: CARTGTQVNTEAFF.

The V and J genes are TRBV5-4 and TRBJ1-2, with unresolved D. The CDR3 runs 15 residues. Germline V lookup: CDR1 SGHNT, CDR2 YYREEE (reference sequence). V was trimmed by 0 bases and J by 0 bases, leaving 9 bases between them. The CDR3 sequence: CASSLDGIANYGYTF. The CDR3 nucleotides are TGTGCCAGCAGCTTGGACGGGATAGCTAACTATGGCTACACCTTC.

This chain joins TRBV4-1 and TRBJ2-1; D perhaps matches TRBD2 (5 bases). In germline, CDR1 is MGHRA, CDR2 YSYEKL. Trimming took off 4 bases at V and 4 bases at J, with 8 bases between the two ends. The CDR3 contains 13 residues. The CDR3 here is CASSRGLYNEQFF. The DNA of the CDR3 is TGCGCCAGCAGCCGTGGACTGTACAATGAGCAGTTCTTC.

The J gene is TRBJ1-1, the V gene TRBV21-1. TRBV21-1 is marked as a pseudogene. The CDR3 runs to 13 residues. The CDR3 is CASSNWSGYVAFF. The CDR3 region has the DNA TGTGCCAGCAGCAATTGGTCGGGGTACGTTGCTTTCTTT.

The CDR3 loop is CASSPPSSSGNTIYF. DNA of the CDR3: TGTGCCAGCTCACCACCGTCCTCCTCTGGAAACACCATATATTTT. The rearrangement uses TRBV18 and TRBJ1-3; no reliable D call. Per the germline V gene, CDR1 is KGHSH and CDR2 is LQKENI. Trimming took 0 bases from V and 0 from J, leaving 6 bases between them. The CDR3 is 15 residues long. The variable domain in full, with the rest retrieved from reference TRBV18 and TRBJ1-3, is NAGVMQNPRHLVRRRGQEARLRCSPMKGHSHVYWYRQLPEEGLKFMVYLQKENIIDESGMPKERFSAEFPKEGPSILRIQQVVRGDSAAYFCASSPPSSSGNTIYFGEGSWLTVV.

The V gene is TRBV27, the J gene TRBJ1-5, with D perhaps matching TRBD1 (6 bases). V lost 0 bases and J 3 bases, leaving 9 bases between the germline ends. There are 15 residues in the CDR3. From germline, CDR1 is MNHEY and CDR2 SMNVEV (reference sequence). The CDR3 DNA sequence: TGTGCCAGCAGTTTATCTCACAGGGTCAATCAGCCCCAGCATTTT. Translating gives CASSLSHRVNQPQHF.

The chain carries TRBV12-5 and TRBJ2-2; TRBD2 aligns across 7 bases. V was clipped by 3 bases and J by 0 bases; unmatched bases: 4. CDR1 is LGHNT and CDR2 is FRNRAP in the germline V gene. The CDR3 sequence is 16 residues long. The CDR3 DNA is TGTGCTAGTGGTTTCGGGGGGATAACGAACACCGGGGAGCTGTTTTTT. It encodes CASGFGGITNTGELFF. Supplemented by reference TRBV12-5 and TRBJ2-2, the full variable domain reads DARVTQTPRHKVTEMGQEVTMRCQPILGHNTVFWYRQTMMQGLELLAYFRNRAPLDDSGMPKDRFSAEMPDATLATLKIQPSEPRDSAVYFCASGFGGITNTGELFFGEGSRLTVL.

V is TRBV5-1 and J is TRBJ2-1; 7 bases match TRBD1. CDR3 size: 14 residues. Looked up from germline, CDR1 is SGHRS and CDR2 is YFSETQ. V shed 6 bases, J shed 4 bases, and the junction held 7 bases outside the gene matches. This CDR3 is CASTLQGTYNEQFF. The CDR3 nucleotides read TGCGCCAGCACCTTACAGGGGACATACAATGAGCAGTTCTTC.

The CDR3 region is CASSLQGIGTDTQYF. The DNA for the CDR3 is TGCGCCAGCAGCTTGCAGGGGATAGGGACAGATACGCAGTATTTT. The V and J genes are TRBV5-1 and TRBJ2-3; D is perhaps TRBD1 (6 bases). V was shortened by 1 base and J by 3 bases, with 12 bases between the two germline ends. The CDR3 length is 15 residues. Germline CDR1 and CDR2: SGHRS and YFSETQ.

The V call is TRBV7-9, the J call TRBJ1-6, with 7 bases aligning to TRBD1. V trimming: 4 bases; J trimming: 9 bases; junction bases outside the gene matches: 12. Germline CDR1 reads SEHNR; CDR2 reads FQNEAQ (reference sequence). This CDR3 is built from 16 residues. The chain's CDR3 is CASSSSPDRESSPLHF. CDR3 nucleotides: TGTGCCAGCAGCTCTAGCCCAGACAGGGAAAGTTCACCCCTCCACTTT.